This is a list of T cell receptor beta chains from one sample in a study of cytomegalovirus exposure and HLA in healthy donors. TCRdb keeps only in-frame clones here, not all; method: immunoSEQ multiplex PCR. The table has approximately 44,000 clones, about 85% seen once. Sequenced sample: PBMCs. All receptors come from a man in his fifties in good health and CMV-seronegative. The CDR3 runs from the conserved cysteine through the conserved F or W. Fields, in order: clone size, D gene, J gene, V gene, CDR3 DNA, CDR3 protein. A D gene is named only where the DNA matches it firmly. A clone size is listed for some rows: how often the clone was seen (once, few, many), or a class if it is expanded.

>few|NA|TRBJ1-3|TRBV5-1
TGCGCCAGCAGCTTGGGCGGTACCCACTCTGGAAACACCATATATTTT
CASSLGGTHSGNTIYF
>once|NA|TRBJ2-2|TRBV5-1
TGCGCCAGCAGCCTTTTCGCCGGGGAGCTGTTTTTT
CASSLFAGELFF
>NA|NA|TRBJ1-1|TRBV7-9
TGTTCCAGCAGCTTACCGGCAACGCGGGCTTTCTTT
CSSSLPATRAFF
>NA|TRBD2|TRBJ2-1|TRBV9
TGTGCCAGCAGCGTAGTAAGTGGGAGGGCCTACAATGAGCAGTTCTTC
CASSVVSGRAYNEQFF
>NA|NA|TRBJ1-5|TRBV18
TGTGCCAGCTCACCCCCGGCGGGGGTGGGCAATCAGCCCCAGCATTTT
CASSPPAGVGNQPQHF
>NA|TRBD2|TRBJ2-3|TRBV28
TGTGCCAGCAGAAGGGGATTAGCGGGAACCCACACAGATACGCAGTATTTT
CASRRGLAGTHTDTQYF
>NA|TRBD1|TRBJ2-7|TRBV7-2
TGTGCCAGCAGCTTGGGACAGGGTGCCTACGAGCAGTACTTC
CASSLGQGAYEQYF
>NA|TRBD1|TRBJ2-5|TRBV19
TGTGCCAGTCAACAGGGGTCCCAAGAGACCCAGTACTTC
CASQQGSQETQYF
>NA|TRBD1|TRBJ1-2|TRBV6-1
TGTGCCAGCGGTCGAGGGACAGGGGGCTATTCCGGCTACACCTTC
CASGRGTGGYSGYTF
>NA|TRBD2|TRBJ2-1|TRBV5-6
TGTGCCAGCAGCGCTAGCGGGAGCTACAATGAGCAGTTCTTC
CASSASGSYNEQFF
>NA|TRBD1|TRBJ1-6|TRBV7-9
TGTTCCAGCAGCTTAGAGACAGGGGGGAATTCACCCCTCCACTTT
CSSSLETGGNSPLHF
>NA|NA|TRBJ1-4|TRBV9
TGTGCCAGCAGCGTAGCAGGTTCACAGTTTGAAAAACTGTTTTTT
CASSVAGSQFEKLFF
>NA|NA|TRBJ2-7|TRBV11-2
TGTGCCAGCAGCTTTTTCCAGGTTTACGAGCAGTACTTC
CASSFFQVYEQYF
>NA|TRBD1|TRBJ2-7|TRBV9
TGTGCCAGCAGCGCCGGACAGGTCGGTAACGAGCAGTACTTC
CASSAGQVGNEQYF
>NA|TRBD1|TRBJ2-1|TRBV14
TGTGCCAGCAGCCAAGGGACAGGGGGGTACAATGAGCAGTTCTTC
CASSQGTGGYNEQFF
>NA|TRBD1|TRBJ1-1|TRBV2
TGTGCCAGCCACAGGGGATTGAACACTGAAGCTTTCTTT
CASHRGLNTEAFF
>NA|NA|TRBJ1-2|TRBV4-1
TGCGCCAGCAGCCCCCTGGACAGAGCTAACTATGGCTACACCTTC
CASSPLDRANYGYTF
>once|TRBD1|TRBJ2-1|TRBV19
TGTGCCAGTAGTCCCACCGGGACAGGCCGTTACAATGAGCAGTTCTTC
CASSPTGTGRYNEQFF
>NA|TRBD2|TRBJ2-2|TRBV7-3
TGTGCCAGCAGCATTCCCTTGATAGCGGGATCGAACACCGGGGAGCTGTTTTTT
CASSIPLIAGSNTGELFF
>once|NA|TRBJ2-7|TRBV21-1
TGTGCCAGCAGCGATACCTCAGACTTC
CASSDTSDF
>few|TRBD2|TRBJ2-1|TRBV28
TGTGCCAGCAGCAAGGGACTAGCGGGACAGTTCTTC
CASSKGLAGQFF
>NA|NA|TRBJ1-1|TRBV7-8
TGTGCCAGCAGCTCCGGTGATGTCGCTTGGGCTTTCTTT
CASSSGDVAWAFF